The 22 T cell receptor beta chains below all came from one sample that was sequenced in a study of response to subunit inactivated influenza vaccine. MiXCR, run by TCRdb on the RT-PCR reads, gives a single entry per CDR3 protein. The profile covers hundreds of thousands of distinct CDR3 sequences, with approximately 17% appearing a single time and about a tenth taken by the ten largest. The sample was PBMCs from blood, taken 5 to 6 days after vaccination. These receptors originate from a man in his fifties who received an inactivated influenza vaccine.

Many counts were recorded for this clonotype. V usage is TRBV10-3 and J usage is TRBJ2-1; 10 nucleotides line up with TRBD2. CDR1 and CDR2 (germline): ENHRY, SYGVKD. This CDR3 is 14 amino acids long. V gave up 10 bases and J gave up 7 bases; unmatched junction bases: 10. The CDR3 nucleotides read TGTGCCAGCAGGACTAGCGGAGCCCCTAATGAGCAGTTCTTC. Translating gives CASRTSGAPNEQFF.

For this clonotype: A clone one base away is much larger, so this may be a read error. The chain links TRBV10-1 to TRBJ2-1; D is uncertain. Germline V CDR1 and CDR2: WNHNN, SYGVQD (reference sequence). Trimming took off 6 bases at V and 5 bases at J, with 14 bases between the two ends. This CDR3 region has 14 residues. Here the CDR3 reads CASRDGWIHNEQFF. CDR3 bases: TGCGCCAGCAGGGACGGCTGGATCCACAATGAGCAGTTCTTC.

In this sample, this clonotype turned up many times. The germline gene is not matched at one end of the junction; a read error may be the cause. This chain joins TRBV5-1 and TRBJ2-2; D is unclear. Germline V gene data show CDR1 as SGHRS and CDR2 as YFSETQ. The CDR3 is 14 amino acids. CDR3 coding DNA: TGTGCCAGCAGTTTGGGTACGAACACCGGGGAGCTGTTTTTT. Translating it yields CASSLGTNTGELFF. Combining the CDR3 with reference TRBV5-1 and TRBJ2-2 gives the whole variable domain KAGVTQTPRYLIKTRGQQVTLSCSPISGHRSVSWYQQTPGQGLQFLFEYFSETQRNKGNFPGRFSGRQFSNSRSEMNVSTLELGDSALYLCASSLGTNTGELFFGEGSRLTVL.

In this sample, this clonotype turned up a few times. This sequence joins TRBV5-1 and TRBJ2-2; 7 nucleotides match TRBD2. The V gene end was trimmed by 1 base and the J gene end by 2 bases; junction bases not matched to a gene: 8. The CDR3 is made up of 17 amino acids. CDR1 is SGHRS and CDR2 is YFSETQ in the germline V gene. CDR3 residues: CASSLRTGTTNTGELFF. The CDR3 DNA reads as TGCGCCAGCAGCTTGCGAACCGGGACTACTAACACCGGGGAGCTGTTTTTT.

The chain links TRBV9 to TRBJ2-1; D is uncertain. CDR3 size: 16 residues. V shed 0 bases and J shed 3 bases, with 13 bases lying between them. Germline values: CDR1 SGDLS, CDR2 YYNGEE. The CDR3 region is CASSVVSHSDYNEQFF. The CDR3 DNA reads TGTGCCAGCAGCGTAGTTAGTCACTCAGACTACAATGAGCAGTTCTTC.

The gene calls are TRBV7-8 and TRBJ2-2; the D call may be TRBD1 or TRBD2 (5 bases each). Germline loops: CDR1 SGHVS, CDR2 FQNEAQ. Trimming cost V 0 bases and J 5 bases, with 19 bases left between them. There are 18 residues in the CDR3. The CDR3 sequence is CASSLAGMGTFYTGELFF. CDR3 nucleotide sequence: TGTGCCAGCAGCTTAGCTGGGATGGGGACGTTTTATACCGGGGAGCTGTTTTTT. Complete variable domain (other parts from reference TRBV7-8 and TRBJ2-2): GAGVSQSPRYKVAKRGQDVALRCDPISGHVSLFWYQQALGQGPEFLTYFQNEAQLDKSGLPSDRFFAERPEGSVSTLKIQRTQQEDSAVYLCASSLAGMGTFYTGELFFGEGSRLTVL.

The chain uses TRBV7-3 and TRBJ2-3; D ambiguous. The germline gives CDR1 SGHTA, CDR2 FQGTGA. The CDR3 has 14 residues. The V and J ends lost 3 bases and 2 bases respectively, with 9 bases between them. CDR3 sequence (DNA): TGTGCCAGCAGCTTTAACGCGGTCACAGATACGCAGTATTTT. This sequence encodes CASSFNAVTDTQYF.

This clonotype was picked up a small number of times. The V call is TRBV5-1, the J call TRBJ2-2, with TRBD2 matching over 7 bases. The V gene end was trimmed by 7 bases and the J gene end by 4 bases; junction bases not matched to a gene: 4. The CDR3 is made up of 13 amino acids. Germline loops: CDR1 SGHRS, CDR2 YFSETQ. Here the CDR3 DNA reads TGCGCCAGCGGACTAGGATCCACCGGGGAGCTGTTTTTT. Its protein is CASGLGSTGELFF. Complete variable domain (other parts from reference TRBV5-1 and TRBJ2-2): KAGVTQTPRYLIKTRGQQVTLSCSPISGHRSVSWYQQTPGQGLQFLFEYFSETQRNKGNFPGRFSGRQFSNSRSEMNVSTLELGDSALYLCASGLGSTGELFFGEGSRLTVL.

This sequence joins TRBV4-1 and TRBJ2-1, with D uncertain. V lost 0 bases and J 1 base, leaving 7 bases between the germline ends. The CDR3 has 15 amino acids. From germline, CDR1 is MGHRA and CDR2 YSYEKL. In DNA form, the CDR3 reads TGCGCCAGCAGCCAAGATCAGTTGTCCTACAATGAGCAGTTCTTC. Translating gives CASSQDQLSYNEQFF.

This clonotype was counted only a few times. The gene calls are TRBV2 and TRBJ2-4; 10 nucleotides match TRBD1. J lost 8 bases, V lost 7 bases, and 8 bases had no gene match. The CDR3 contains 14 residues. Per the germline V gene, CDR1 is SNHLY and CDR2 is FYNNEI. The CDR3: CASTTGDRGYIQYF. The CDR3 nucleotides read TGTGCCAGCACGACCGGGGACAGGGGTTACATTCAGTACTTC.

The genes are TRBV6-1 and TRBJ1-2; no clear D gene. Per germline, CDR1 MNHNS and CDR2 SASEGT. Deletions cut 6 bases from V and 2 bases from J, with 10 bases between. The CDR3 is made up of 13 amino acids. DNA of the CDR3: TGTGCCAGCAGAACAACCCGGAACTATGGCTACACCTTC. This gives the protein CASRTTRNYGYTF.

The sample holds a few counts of this clonotype. V and J are TRBV12-3 or TRBV12-4 and TRBJ2-3, with D possibly called TRBD1 or TRBD2 (6 bases each). The CDR3 covers 15 residues. The ends were cut back, 0 bases at V and 6 bases at J, with 13 bases in the middle. The CDR3 coding sequence is TGTGCCAGCAGTTTAGCGGGCTGGGGGGCGGATACGCAGTATTTT. This encodes CASSLAGWGADTQYF.

V usage is TRBV29-1 and J usage is TRBJ2-3, with a tentative D call TRBD2 (5 bases). CDR1 is SQVTM and CDR2 is ANQGSEA in the germline V gene. V was trimmed by 5 bases and J by 2 bases, leaving 20 bases between them. The CDR3 spans 16 residues. CDR3 in amino acids: CSVKQSGGSYTDTQYF. CDR3 coding DNA: TGCAGCGTTAAACAGAGCGGTGGGTCGTACACAGATACGCAGTATTTT.

V is TRBV4-2 and J is TRBJ2-2; 10 nucleotides align to TRBD1. The trim removed 1 base at V and 6 bases at J, leaving 2 bases unmatched. From germline, CDR1 is LGHNA and CDR2 YNFKEQ. The CDR3 sequence is 15 residues long. The CDR3 DNA sequence: TGTGCCAGCAGCCAAGGACAGGGGGCAGCCGGGGAGCTGTTTTTT. Translated: CASSQGQGAAGELFF.

The chain is built from TRBV15 and TRBJ1-5, with 8 bases aligning to TRBD1. Germline CDR1 reads LNHNV; CDR2 reads YYDKDF (reference sequence). The junction had 8 bases not matched to a gene; V was cut back by 5 bases and J by 5 bases. The CDR3 is made up of 15 amino acids. In DNA, the CDR3 is TGTGCCACCAGCCAGGACAGGGTAGGATATCAGCCCCAGCATTTT. The encoded protein is CATSQDRVGYQPQHF.

This clonotype was picked up a small number of times. The genes are TRBV6-1 and TRBJ2-5; D not resolved. The V end was cut by 4 bases, the J end by 2 bases, with 8 bases between. This CDR3 is built from 13 residues. Germline V gene sequence: CDR1 MNHNS, CDR2 SASEGT. This CDR3 is CASSGYQQETQYF. The CDR3 nucleotides read TGTGCCAGCAGTGGATACCAACAAGAGACCCAGTACTTC.

This clonotype was recorded a few times. The chain employs TRBV28 and TRBJ2-5; tentative D call: TRBD2 (6 bases). CDR3 length: 17 amino acids. Germline values: CDR1 MDHEN, CDR2 SYDVKM. The ends were cut back, 8 bases at V and 5 bases at J, with 27 bases in the middle. The CDR3 coding sequence is TGTGCCAGCTTCCCACTGACGCTGACGGGCCTAGCGGAGACCCAGTACTTC. Its translation is CASFPLTLTGLAETQYF.

J is TRBJ1-1 and V is TRBV6-1; no clear D. Germline-derived CDR1 and CDR2 are MNHNS and SASEGT. The CDR3 contains 13 residues. With 6 bases removed from V and 5 bases from J, the gap between germline ends came to 13 bases. DNA for the CDR3: TGTGCCAGCAGGCGATTTGCGAGTACTGAAGCTTTCTTT. This gives the protein CASRRFASTEAFF.

The chain combines TRBV7-9 with TRBJ1-2; D remains ambiguous. V lost 5 bases and J 7 bases, leaving 8 bases between the germline ends. This CDR3 spans 11 amino acids. CDR1 is SEHNR, CDR2 FQNEAQ, per germline (reference sequence). The CDR3 protein is CASSQMSGYTF. The CDR3 DNA reads as TGTGCCAGCAGCCAGATGAGTGGCTACACCTTC.

This clonotype was seen many times. The rearrangement uses TRBV4-2 and TRBJ2-7; D is ambiguous. The CDR3 length is 13 residues. The V and J ends lost 3 bases and 1 base respectively, with 7 bases between them. Per the germline V gene, CDR1 is LGHNA and CDR2 is YNFKEQ. Here the CDR3 DNA reads TGTGCCAGCAGCCATGGGCAGTCCTACGAGCAGTACTTC. This codes for CASSHGQSYEQYF.

The chain recombines TRBV12-3 or TRBV12-4 with TRBJ2-7; TRBD1 aligns across 9 bases. V shed 5 bases, J shed 3 bases, and the junction held 8 bases outside the gene matches. This CDR3 is 15 amino acids long. CDR3 sequence: CASSRSGQGDYEQYF. In DNA form, the CDR3 reads TGTGCCAGCAGTAGATCGGGACAGGGAGACTACGAGCAGTACTTC.

CDR3 in amino acids: CASQRGYNSPLHF. CDR3 bases: TGCGCCAGCCAGCGGGGGTATAATTCACCCCTCCACTTT. V and J are TRBV4-1 and TRBJ1-6, with D perhaps TRBD1 (5 bases). The V end lost 8 bases, the J end lost 4 bases, and 9 bases lay between the germline ends. CDR1 and CDR2 from the germline V gene are MGHRA and YSYEKL. This CDR3 contains 13 residues.